The 22 T cell receptor beta chains listed next were all sequenced from one sample in a study of control samples from healthy donors and cancer patients. The method was immunoSEQ multiplex PCR; TCRdb's version includes in-frame clones alone and lacks a portion of them. Of approximately 30,000 clones in the sample, approximately 94% are singletons; the top ten hold more than 6.5%. The sample taken for sequencing was blood. Source of these receptors: a man in his 60s in good health.

This chain links TRBV10-2 with TRBJ2-3, with 15 bases that match TRBD2. Germline V gene sequence: CDR1 WSHSY, CDR2 SAAADI. Trimming at V came to 8 bases and at J to 2 bases, leaving 5 bases not matched to a gene. The CDR3 spans 16 residues. CDR3 sequence (DNA): TGCGCCAGCGTCGGACTAGCGGGGGGGCCCACAGATACGCAGTATTTT. Its protein is CASVGLAGGPTDTQYF.

The rearrangement joins TRBV6-2 or TRBV6-3 to TRBJ1-5; possibly TRBD1 for D (5 bases). The CDR3 extends over 10 amino acids. The germline V gene encodes CDR1 MNHEY and CDR2 SVGEGT. V was clipped by 6 bases and J by 11 bases, with 8 bases between them. CDR3 residues: CASSGGAQHF. The CDR3 DNA sequence: TGTGCCAGCAGCGGGGGGGCCCAGCATTTT.

CDR3 coding DNA: TGTGCCAGCACTACCGGACAGGGGAGTTTGACCCAGTACTTC. Protein product: CASTTGQGSLTQYF. This chain links TRBV6-5 with TRBJ2-5, with 9 bases identical to TRBD1. CDR3 length equals 14 residues. With V trimmed by 7 bases and J by 7 bases, 10 bases remained unmatched. The germline V gene has CDR1 MNHEY and CDR2 SVGAGI.

The rearrangement uses TRBV7-9 and TRBJ2-4; 12 bases match TRBD1. Germline loops: CDR1 SEHNR, CDR2 FQNEAQ (reference sequence). This CDR3 spans 15 amino acids. Losses at the gene ends were 4 bases for V and 6 bases for J; bases not matched to a gene: 4. DNA of the CDR3: TGTGCCAGCAGCTCCGGGACAGGGGGCAGAAACATTCAGTACTTC. Translation gives CASSSGTGGRNIQYF.

The gene calls are TRBV7-2 and TRBJ2-7, with 8 bases fitting TRBD2. CDR3 length: 14 residues. CDR1 is SGHTA, CDR2 FQGNSA, per germline. After removal of 2 bases from V and 4 bases from J, the junction contained 4 bases not matched to a gene. CDR3 coding DNA: TGTGCCAGCAGCTTAAATCGGGGGGGATACGAGCAGTACTTC. Amino acid sequence: CASSLNRGGYEQYF.

The J gene is TRBJ2-5, the V gene TRBV7-2; tentative D call: TRBD1 (6 bases). Germline V gene data show CDR1 as SGHTA and CDR2 as FQGNSA. Trimming cost V 5 bases and J 1 base, with 14 bases left between them. This CDR3 is 15 amino acids long. As DNA, the CDR3 is TGTGCCAGCAGCCCACAGGGAAGTGCCCAAGAGACCCAGTACTTC. Its translation: CASSPQGSAQETQYF. Together with reference TRBV7-2 and TRBJ2-5, the CDR3 gives the full variable domain: GAGVSQSPSNKVTEKGKDVELRCDPISGHTALYWYRQSLGQGLEFLIYFQGNSAPDKSGLPSDRFSAERTGGSVSTLTIQRTQQEDSAVYLCASSPQGSAQETQYFGPGTRLLVL.

Comments on this clone: At one end the junction does not follow the germline gene, possibly because of a read error. J is TRBJ2-7 and V is TRBV4-2; D remains unclear. The CDR3 loop spans 13 amino acids. CDR1 is LGHNA, CDR2 YNFKEQ, per germline. CDR3 protein: CASSQDGSYGQYF. The CDR3 nucleotides read TGTGCCAGCAGCCAAGATGGTTCCTACGGGCAGTACTTC.

The V gene is TRBV27, the J gene TRBJ1-5; TRBD1 aligns across 9 bases. This CDR3 is 16 amino acids long. Per the germline V gene, CDR1 is MNHEY and CDR2 is SMNVEV (reference sequence). Trimming at V came to 0 bases and at J to 3 bases, leaving 3 bases not matched to a gene. The DNA for the CDR3 is TGTGCCAGCAGTTTATCTGGGACAGGGCTCAATCAGCCCCAGCATTTT. This encodes CASSLSGTGLNQPQHF.

This sequence joins TRBV6-2 or TRBV6-3 and TRBJ1-5; 8 bases match TRBD1. V lost 6 bases and J lost 7; bases outside the gene matches: 8. The CDR3 is 14 residues long. The germline V gene encodes CDR1 MNHEY and CDR2 SVGEGT. The CDR3 DNA follows: TGTGCCAGCAGCTTGGGACAGGACGCGCAGCCCCAGCATTTT. It yields the protein CASSLGQDAQPQHF.

The chain uses TRBV5-8 and TRBJ2-3; 11 bases map to TRBD1. Trimming took 4 bases from V and 6 from J; bases not matched to a gene: 10. CDR1 SGHTS and CDR2 YDEGEE come from the germline V gene. The CDR3 length is 16 residues. In DNA, the CDR3 is TGTGCCAGCAGCAGGGGGACAGGGGGAATTTCGGATACGCAGTATTTT. The encoded protein is CASSRGTGGISDTQYF.

The chain links TRBV19 to TRBJ1-2; no firm D call. Trimming took 7 bases from V and 9 from J, leaving 15 bases between them. The CDR3 covers 12 residues. Germline V gives CDR1 LNHDA, CDR2 SQIVND (reference sequence). The CDR3 DNA is TGTGCCAGTACTCTGGGAGTTGGTCGCTACACCTTC. Translated, it gives CASTLGVGRYTF.

This clone has only one observation. This rearrangement joins TRBV6-5 to TRBJ1-5; no clear D gene. Per the germline V gene, CDR1 is MNHEY and CDR2 is SVGAGI. Trimming left V 0 bases short and J 2 bases short, with 8 bases between. The CDR3 runs 15 residues. The CDR3 coding sequence is TGTGCCAGCAGTTACTCGAGACGGGGCAATCAGCCCCAGCATTTT. Translating gives CASSYSRRGNQPQHF.

The chain combines TRBV7-2 with TRBJ1-5, with D maybe TRBD1 (5 bases). The ends were cut back, 0 bases at V and 3 bases at J, with 9 bases in the middle. The length of the CDR3 is 15 residues. Germline V gene lookup returns CDR1 SGHTA and CDR2 FQGNSA. CDR3 protein: CASSLAGPINQPQHF. Here the CDR3 DNA reads TGTGCCAGCAGCTTAGCGGGACCGATCAATCAGCCCCAGCATTTT.

The V gene is TRBV14, the J gene TRBJ1-1, with a weak D call TRBD1 (5 bases). Germline loops: CDR1 SGHDN, CDR2 FVKESK. The germline V and J ends were trimmed by 4 bases and 4 bases, with 19 bases remaining between them. The CDR3 sequence is 16 residues long. The CDR3 DNA is TGTGCCAGCAGCCCGGGACGAATCCTAACGGGCACTGAAGCTTTCTTT. It translates to CASSPGRILTGTEAFF.

This chain links TRBV19 with TRBJ2-3; 7 nucleotides align to TRBD2. The CDR3 runs to 15 residues. Germline V gives CDR1 LNHDA, CDR2 SQIVND (reference sequence). V lost 6 bases, J lost 0 bases, and 6 bases stayed unmatched. The CDR3 spells CASSGLDDSTDTQYF. The CDR3 nucleotides are TGTGCCAGTAGCGGACTAGATGATAGCACAGATACGCAGTATTTT. Using reference TRBV19 and TRBJ2-3 for the parts outside the CDR3, the full variable domain is DGGITQSPKYLFRKEGQNVTLSCEQNLNHDAMYWYRQDPGQGLRLIYYSQIVNDFQKGDIAEGYSVSREKKESFPLTVTSAQKNPTAFYLCASSGLDDSTDTQYFGPGTRLTVL.

The rearrangement links TRBV6-4 to TRBJ2-1; 7 bases map to TRBD1. The CDR3 runs to 15 residues. In germline, CDR1 is MRHNA, CDR2 SNTAGT. V was clipped by 0 bases and J by 9 bases; unmatched bases: 8. The CDR3 DNA reads as TGTGCCAGCAGTGACTCGAGGGGGCCGAATGCTGAGCAGTTCTTC. Translated: CASSDSRGPNAEQFF.

Only one count was recorded for this clone. This rearrangement joins TRBV7-2 to TRBJ2-5; D might be TRBD2 (7 bases). The CDR3 is 14 residues long. Per germline, CDR1 SGHTA and CDR2 FQGNSA. V gave up 5 bases and J gave up 1 base, with 11 bases separating them. The CDR3 spells CASSRGGPQETQYF. The CDR3 region has the DNA TGTGCCAGCAGCAGGGGGGGGCCCCAAGAGACCCAGTACTTC.

The chain combines TRBV5-1 with TRBJ1-3; TRBD1 aligns across 8 bases. This CDR3 contains 14 residues. Germline loops: CDR1 SGHRS, CDR2 YFSETQ. J was trimmed by 1 base and V by 4 bases; bases with no gene match: 1. The DNA for the CDR3 is TGCGCCAGCAGCAGGACAGGGTCTGGAAACACCATATATTTT. Amino acid sequence: CASSRTGSGNTIYF.

J is TRBJ2-7 and V is TRBV6-6, with 7 bases matching TRBD1. Germline assignment: CDR1 MNHNY and CDR2 SVGAGI (reference sequence). V was clipped by 5 bases and J by 4 bases; unmatched bases: 14. CDR3 length equals 16 residues. CDR3 sequence: CASSTQGQGVGYEQYF. For the CDR3, the DNA is TGTGCCAGCAGTACCCAGGGTCAGGGGGTCGGTTACGAGCAGTACTTC.

V usage is TRBV2 and J usage is TRBJ2-3; 14 positions agree with TRBD2. V lost 6 bases, J lost 6 bases, and 5 bases stayed unmatched. Germline V lookup: CDR1 SNHLY, CDR2 FYNNEI. The CDR3 covers 15 residues. The CDR3 region has the DNA TGTGCCAGCAGGGGGACTAGCGGGGGAATGGATACGCAGTATTTT. Translating gives CASRGTSGGMDTQYF.

The chain is built from TRBV7-2 and TRBJ1-1, with D perhaps TRBD1 (5 bases). V shed 3 bases and J shed 8 bases, with 16 bases lying between them. The CDR3 contains 14 residues. CDR1 and CDR2 (germline): SGHTA, FQGNSA. The CDR3 sequence is CASSLWGAGREAFF. The CDR3 DNA follows: TGTGCCAGCAGCTTGTGGGGCGCGGGCCGGGAAGCTTTCTTT.

The V and J genes are TRBV4-1 and TRBJ1-2; D gene ambiguous. Between the trimmed V and J ends, which lost 1 base and 7 bases, there was a span of 4 bases. Per the germline V gene, CDR1 is MGHRA and CDR2 is YSYEKL. The CDR3 is 11 residues long. CDR3 protein: CASSQAGGYTF. The CDR3 DNA is TGCGCCAGCAGCCAAGCGGGTGGCTACACCTTC.